A single sample is the source of the 20 T cell receptor beta chains below, sequenced in a study of cytomegalovirus exposure and HLA in healthy donors. Both 60 Vbeta primers and 13 Jbeta primers went into the PCR. The method was immunoSEQ multiplex PCR; TCRdb's version includes in-frame clones alone and lacks a portion of them. Found here are some 40,000 clones, around 85% of them singletons; the top ten hold approximately 3%. Sequenced sample: PBMCs. The receptors were gathered from a man in his fifties or sixties in good health and CMV-seronegative.

The count of this clone is one. J is TRBJ1-5 and V is TRBV30; D is possibly TRBD1 (5 bases). Germline lookup yields CDR1 GTSNPN and CDR2 SVGIG (reference sequence). Trimming pared 2 bases from V and 0 bases from J, leaving 17 bases between. This CDR3 comprises 17 residues. CDR3 loop: CAWSKWVRADSNQPQHF. The CDR3 nucleotides are TGTGCCTGGAGTAAATGGGTCAGGGCTGATAGCAATCAGCCCCAGCATTTT. The variable domain in full, completed from reference TRBV30 and TRBJ1-5, reads SQTIHQWPATLVQPVGSPLSLECTVEGTSNPNLYWYRQAAGRGLQLLFYSVGIGQISSEVPQNLSASRPQDRQFILSSKKLLLSDSGFYLCAWSKWVRADSNQPQHFGDGTRLSIL.

The chain is built from TRBV28 and TRBJ2-1; 7 bases are shared with TRBD2. Trimming removed 6 bases from V and 4 bases from J; junction bases left unmatched: 12. From germline, CDR1 is MDHEN and CDR2 SYDVKM. CDR3 length: 16 amino acids. In DNA, the CDR3 is TGTGCCAGCAGCTCCCCGCTAGCGGAGATTTACAATGAGCAGTTCTTC. As protein: CASSSPLAEIYNEQFF.

The rearrangement links TRBV7-9 to TRBJ2-3; 14 bases agree with TRBD2. CDR3 length: 15 residues. Germline CDR1 and CDR2: SEHNR and FQNEAQ (reference sequence). The J segment lost 10 bases and the V segment lost 5 bases, leaving 8 bases of the junction unmatched. The CDR3 DNA follows: TGTGCCAGCAGCCCCGGACTAGCGGGGGGCGATTCGCAGTATTTT. Its protein product is CASSPGLAGGDSQYF.

The CDR3 DNA follows: TGCGCCAGCAGCTTGGGGACTCTAGCGACTAGCACAGATACGCAGTATTTT. It encodes CASSLGTLATSTDTQYF. V gene TRBV5-1 combines with J gene TRBJ2-3; D is possibly TRBD2 (6 bases). Germline V CDR1 and CDR2: SGHRS, YFSETQ. Trimming stripped 0 bases from V and 0 bases from J, with 14 bases between. The CDR3 is 17 amino acids.

This sequence joins TRBV28 and TRBJ2-1; 9 positions match TRBD2. This CDR3 comprises 16 residues. The germline CDR1 and CDR2 sequences are MDHEN and SYDVKM. J lost 10 bases, V lost 3 bases, and 13 bases had no gene match. The CDR3 protein is CASSFTSGSPEEEQFF. CDR3 bases: TGTGCCAGCAGTTTCACTAGCGGGTCCCCCGAGGAGGAGCAGTTCTTC.

As for this clone: Other nucleotide sequences in the sample specify the same CDR3. The V and J genes are TRBV6-1 and TRBJ1-5; the D is unclear. The V end lost 7 bases, the J end lost 1 base, and 8 bases lay between the germline ends. Germline V lookup: CDR1 MNHNS, CDR2 SASEGT. The CDR3 has 13 residues. The CDR3 is CASKQYSNQPQHF. The CDR3 DNA is TGTGCCAGCAAACAGTACAGCAATCAGCCCCAGCATTTT.

The rearrangement links TRBV6-5 to TRBJ1-2; D remains unclear. V gave up 0 bases and J gave up 4 bases, with 9 bases separating them. This CDR3 has 14 amino acids. Per germline, CDR1 MNHEY and CDR2 SVGAGI. DNA of the CDR3: TGTGCCAGCAGTTACTCGGGTGCGGCCTATGGCTACACCTTC. Encoded protein: CASSYSGAAYGYTF.

Comments on this clone: A read error may produce the germline difference seen at one junction end. The V gene is TRBV7-9, the J gene TRBJ1-1; D perhaps matches TRBD1 (6 bases). Germline CDR1 and CDR2: SEHNR and FQNEAQ (reference sequence). The CDR3 runs 14 residues. The CDR3 nucleotides read TGTTCCAGCAGCCAGACGGACAGCCTCACTGAAGCTTTCTTT. It yields the protein CSSSQTDSLTEAFF.

As concerns this clone: Other nucleotide sequences from this sample produce the same CDR3. This chain links TRBV5-1 with TRBJ2-3; 11 nucleotides line up with TRBD2. This CDR3 has 15 residues. The trim removed 0 bases at V and 4 bases at J, leaving 1 base unmatched. Germline V CDR1 and CDR2: SGHRS, YFSETQ. CDR3 in DNA: TGCGCCAGCAGCTTGGTAGCGGGGGGGCCAGATACGCAGTATTTT. It encodes CASSLVAGGPDTQYF.

This chain links TRBV6-5 with TRBJ1-1, with a tentative D call TRBD1 (6 bases). The V gene's germline CDR1 is MNHEY and CDR2 SVGAGI. The CDR3 contains 14 residues. V lost 2 bases and J lost 5, with 12 bases in between. CDR3 in DNA: TGTGCCAGCAGTTACGTGGGGGCGCGAACTGAAGCTTTCTTT. Amino acid sequence: CASSYVGARTEAFF.

The chain joins TRBV28 to TRBJ2-7, with a weak D call TRBD1 (6 bases). Germline V gene lookup returns CDR1 MDHEN and CDR2 SYDVKM. The V end was cut by 6 bases, the J end by 3 bases, with 6 bases between. The CDR3 loop spans 11 amino acids. The CDR3 DNA reads TGTGCCAGCAGGACAGGCTACGAGCAGTACTTC. Translating it yields CASRTGYEQYF. The variable domain in full, with the rest retrieved from reference TRBV28 and TRBJ2-7, is DVKVTQSSRYLVKRTGEKVFLECVQDMDHENMFWYRQDPGLGLRLIYFSYDVKMKEKGDIPEGYSVSREKKERFSLILESASTNQTSMYLCASRTGYEQYFGPGTRLTVT.

The V and J genes are TRBV29-1 and TRBJ1-2; 9 bases line up with TRBD1. This CDR3 is 12 amino acids long. CDR1 and CDR2 from the germline V gene are SQVTM and ANQGSEA. J was trimmed by 6 bases and V by 5 bases; bases with no gene match: 4. CDR3: CSVPRTGDGYTF. The CDR3 DNA reads as TGCAGCGTTCCTCGGACAGGGGATGGCTACACCTTC.

The chain combines TRBV5-6 with TRBJ1-6; 9 bases agree with TRBD1. This CDR3 is 14 amino acids long. Germline values: CDR1 SGHDT, CDR2 YYEEEE. Unmatched junction bases numbered 4, after V lost 4 bases and J lost 8 bases. Here the CDR3 reads CASSIRQGDSPLHF. CDR3 DNA sequence: TGTGCCAGCAGCATCAGACAGGGGGATTCACCCCTCCACTTT. Full variable domain (remainder filled in from reference TRBV5-6 and TRBJ1-6): DAGVTQSPTHLIKTRGQQVTLRCSPKSGHDTVSWYQQALGQGPQFIFQYYEEEERQRGNFPDRFSGHQFPNYSSELNVNALLLGDSALYLCASSIRQGDSPLHFGNGTRLTVT.

This sequence joins TRBV7-8 and TRBJ1-6; 7 bases are a match to TRBD1. Germline CDR1 and CDR2: SGHVS and FQNEAQ. V lost 7 bases to trimming and J lost 8 bases; unmatched junction nucleotides: 8. This CDR3 has 14 residues. In nucleotides, the CDR3 is TGTGCCAGCACCCTGACAGGGTTTGATTCACCCCTCCACTTT. As protein: CASTLTGFDSPLHF.

The gene calls are TRBV19 and TRBJ1-1; 12 positions agree with TRBD1. The CDR3 is 15 amino acids. V dropped 7 bases and J dropped 6; count of bases not matched to a gene: 9. CDR1 is LNHDA, CDR2 SQIVND, per germline (reference sequence). The CDR3 DNA follows: TGTGCCAGTATCAAGATTGGGACAGGGGGCTCTGAAGCTTTCTTT. Translation gives CASIKIGTGGSEAFF.

V usage is TRBV30 and J usage is TRBJ2-2; unclear D gene. This CDR3 contains 15 residues. V was trimmed by 4 bases and J by 6 bases, leaving 18 bases between them. Germline V CDR1 and CDR2: GTSNPN, SVGIG (reference sequence). The CDR3 is CAWTTRGDWAGELFF. The CDR3 coding sequence is TGTGCCTGGACCACGCGAGGAGATTGGGCCGGGGAGCTGTTTTTT.

The chain links TRBV4-1 to TRBJ1-1, with TRBD1 as a possible D gene (5 bases). This CDR3 is 13 amino acids long. The germline V gene has CDR1 MGHRA and CDR2 YSYEKL. Trimming left V 4 bases short and J 6 bases short, with 12 bases between. The CDR3 sequence: CASSRPGGPEAFF. The CDR3 DNA is TGCGCCAGCAGCCGCCCCGGGGGTCCTGAAGCTTTCTTT.

In its sample, this clone was seen a few times. The V call is TRBV4-1, the J call TRBJ1-2; maybe TRBD1 (6 bases). The CDR3 runs to 15 residues. Trimming took 3 bases from V and 7 from J, leaving 18 bases between them. Looked up from germline, CDR1 is MGHRA and CDR2 is YSYEKL. CDR3 sequence (DNA): TGCGCCAGCAGCCAGGGACCGGACAGCAGCATTGGCTACACCTTC. Its protein product is CASSQGPDSSIGYTF.

There are a few counts of this clone. This chain uses TRBV6-1 with TRBJ2-1; no clear D gene. The length of the CDR3 is 13 residues. Germline V CDR1 and CDR2: MNHNS, SASEGT. V lost 3 bases and J lost 16, with 19 bases in between. CDR3 bases: TGTGCCAGCAGTGATCGGTCCAAACTATCCCTATTCTTC. It codes for CASSDRSKLSLFF.

The rearrangement joins TRBV14 to TRBJ1-1; no firm D call. Germline values: CDR1 SGHDN, CDR2 FVKESK. CDR3 size: 14 residues. V was trimmed by 1 base and J by 4 bases, leaving 10 bases between them. CDR3 amino acids: CASSQGGRLTEAFF. In DNA form, the CDR3 reads TGTGCCAGCAGCCAAGGAGGGCGCCTCACTGAAGCTTTCTTT.